This entry features one T cell receptor (beta chain) sequence. Its antigen is still unknown. No much larger clone exists at a distance of one base, and base qualities are not known. The cohort consisted of hundreds of healthy bone marrow donors. All cohort members were sampled while nominally healthy, although unrecorded immune exposures were likely present. CMV serostatus was positive for 289 and negative for 352 of the 666 cohort members, and was not recorded for this donor. Each donor provided a peripheral blood sample, and peripheral blood mononuclear cells were used for TCR beta sequencing. The Qiagen DNeasy Blood Extraction Kit was used to extract genomic DNA from the blood cell samples. The library was obtained by the immunoSEQ multiplex PCR assay. For the multiplex PCR, a mixture combining 60 forward primers for TCR Vbeta segments and 13 reverse primers for TCR Jbeta segments was used. The CDR3 region of rearranged TCR beta genes was amplified from genomic DNA by a multiplex PCR assay. The amplified TCR beta libraries were sequenced on the Illumina HiSeq System as 87-base-pair reads. The authors' analysis ran thus. A later analysis counted some 80 million unique TCR beta chains across the approximately 700 repertoires, and roughly 11 million of these chains were shared by at least two donors. To remove PCR and sequencing errors, raw reads were error-corrected and collapsed into unique sequences using a nearest-neighbor algorithm that merged closely related sequences. CDR3 sequences were aligned to IMGT reference sequences to assign V, D and J gene segments. For a sequence to be retained, a match of at least six nucleotides was required to both a V gene segment and a J gene segment. A rearrangement was called productive if the CDR3 had no stop codons and remained in frame with V and J, and every other rearrangement was called non-productive. Following IMGT convention, CDR3 was defined as the stretch from the second conserved V-encoded cysteine to the conserved J-encoded phenylalanine. Sequences without an unambiguous match to a single V gene segment were excluded from the earlier analysis of several hundred of the donors. In an earlier analysis of several hundred of the donors, V segments were called functional above 56.7% productive rearrangements and were called segregating when the between-donor standard deviation exceeded 5%. A statistical classification framework was built for diagnosing cytomegalovirus status from the catalog of TCR beta chain sequences. V and J gene assignment, in a later analysis, came from comparing TCR nucleotide sequences with IMGT/GENE-DB human TR gene sequences. Using the TCRdist pipeline, a later analysis assigned CDR3 sequences along with most-parsimonious VDJ recombination scenarios. In a later analysis, each TCR beta chain was defined by its CDR3 amino acid sequence together with its V-gene family, and reads lacking a unique V-gene family were excluded. In a later analysis, 450 to 600 highly shared, low-generation-probability nucleotide sequences were removed to address suspected cross-contamination and a sequencing artifact. In a later analysis, a clonal expansion index was calculated for each public chain from normalized within-repertoire ranks of inferred template counts. In a later analysis, generation probabilities were computed with a VDJ recombination model fitted to out-of-frame rearrangements, and the resulting probabilities were checked against IGoR. A later analysis scored TCR-TCR, TCR-HLA and TCR-CMV co-occurrence with hypergeometric tests, applying a repertoire-size bias correction to TCR pairs. False discovery rates were estimated in a later analysis by permuting HLA or CMV assignments 20 times. In a later analysis, co-occurring TCRs were grouped with DBSCAN, and TCRdist sequence similarity was added when clustering was performed within HLA-allele-positive subsets. Co-occurrence clustering excluded repertoires with fewer than 30,000 or more than 120,000 public chains, plus five with anomalous nucleotide sharing. The source is immuneACCESS, and TCRdb retained only in-frame sequences with V and J called. Part of the clones is not carried over; for the studies checked, unresolved V genes explain less than half of this, and the remainder is unexplained. The V and J calls and clone size come from that table; D and trimming were worked out from the DNA. Recorded for this sample are around 120,000 clones; over 60% of them occurred a single time. Clones ranked in the top ten supply 1% of the sample.

This sample stems from a study of cytomegalovirus exposure and HLA in healthy donors (dated by TCRdb to 2016 to 2017). Describing the broader study: In an earlier analysis of several hundred of the donors, around 300 Gb of sequence data and approximately 120 million unique TCR beta sequences from about 179 million T cells were reported. An early release covering about 600 HLA-typed donors comprised roughly 300 gigabases of sequencing data and some 79 million unique TCR sequences. Of the roughly 390 genotyped donors, roughly 80% fell in the genetic ancestry cluster associated with self-reported Caucasian donors. The study aimed to test whether cataloging public T cell receptors could reveal signatures of past pathogen exposure. The study profiled the T cell repertoires of about 720 subjects by immunosequencing and related them to cytomegalovirus serostatus. A separate validation cohort of roughly 130 different subjects was used in addition to the roughly 700-subject first cohort. To predict cytomegalovirus infection status, the study brought together high-throughput TCR immunosequencing, statistical association of individual TCRs with disease status, and machine learning. A later analysis re-analyzed previously published TCR beta repertoires from about 600 donors and added high-resolution HLA genotyping to study TCR occurrence patterns. Rather than using new phenotypic data, the later analysis identified candidate immune exposures from TCR beta sequences and from how often those sequences occurred across donors. To decide whether each TCR beta V gene segment behaved as functional or pseudogenic, an earlier analysis of some 600 of the donors relied on high-throughput TCR beta sequencing. Alongside the repertoire data, information on donor age, sex, ethnicity and CMV serostatus was compiled. A later genetic analysis used genome-wide SNP genotypes for 398 of the 666 donors, treating that subset as a discovery cohort. All discovery cohort repertoires had been generated on a single sequencing platform. HLA typing covered class I and class II loci at four-digit resolution. The number of donors typed differed by locus, with 629-630 for A, B, C, DRB1 and DQB1, roughly 520 for DQA1, 600 to 610 for DPA1, and some 440 for DPB1. Five DR-DQ haplotypes were handled as single units for association and clustering, since linkage in the cohort was strong. Across approximately 400 genotyped donors of the cohort, an average of about 240,000 unique TCR beta nucleotide sequences per donor were sequenced, and approximately 17% of those sequences were non-productive. Results the study describes overall, beyond this receptor: Some IMGT-functional V segments, including TRBV6-2 and TRBV6-3, could not be distinguished by the 87-base-pair reads and were therefore excluded. In a later analysis, HLA-associated TCR beta chains showed more clonal expansion and lower generation probabilities than non-associated chains that were equally common. Linkage disequilibrium might explain the correlated functional status among segregating V segments, but an unknown experimental factor could not be ruled out. The authors suggested that the approach could potentially be extended to other disease states and immunological phenotypes. In an earlier analysis of some 500 of the donors, most TCR beta V segments were observed in productive rearrangements about 87% or about 30% of the time, broadly matching IMGT annotations. In a later analysis, some 18,000 TCR beta sequences were associated with specific HLA alleles at a false discovery rate of 0.05. A further reported finding was that TCR beta sequences accurately predicted the HLA-A and HLA-B alleles for most subjects in the first cohort. Sequencing depth was assumed to be roughly uniform across donors in the presence/absence analyses, though that assumption may not hold. A few of the identified cytomegalovirus-associated TCR beta chains were confirmed in vitro to be specific for cytomegalovirus antigens. The study gave a list of under 200 TCR beta chains associated with cytomegalovirus. While some public TCRs were present in many individuals, most TCR sequences turned up only very rarely across donors. According to a later analysis, parvovirus B19, influenza, CMV and Epstein-Barr virus appeared linked to several top co-occurrence clusters. Because counts were too low, seventeen rarely observed V segments, including chromosome 9 orphons, were excluded from the earlier analysis of a few hundred of the donors. Most CMV-associated TCR beta chains appeared to be HLA-restricted in a later analysis, and the HLA associations seemed to be driven largely by CMV exposure. Compared with the approximately 710-donor mean, donors in an Asian-associated ancestry cluster had fewer N-insertions in productive TCRs, according to a later genetic analysis. The classifier was reported to diagnose cytomegalovirus status with high specificity and sensitivity in both the original and validation cohorts. A later genetic analysis associated a missense DCLRE1C variant with V-gene and J-gene trimming of TCR beta chains, and an independent cohort replicated the association. A cluster of highly shared sequence variants was judged likely to represent a technical artifact of the sequencing pipeline. HLA typing was unavailable for some donors at each locus, so association tests used only the typed subset. When HLA alleles, especially DR and DQ, strongly co-occurred, attributing TCR associations to individual alleles was difficult. Immune exposure information for the cohort was limited to CMV serostatus. This cohort had only TCR beta chains sequenced, and the lack of alpha or paired-chain data limited which features could be detected. In a later analysis, the rate of TCR association differed among HLA loci, with DRB1 alleles having the most associated TCRs and HLA-C alleles having the fewest.

The germline V gene encodes CDR1 SGHVS and CDR2 FNYEAQ. V and J are truncated by 3 bases and 3 bases respectively, leaving an intervening sequence of 17 bases. The CDR3 spans 16 residues, from the cysteine through the phenylalanine. Just the 48-base CDR3 DNA is kept, in frame starting at base 1. The TCR was taken from a human donor in good health. The V gene is TRBV7-6 and the J gene is TRBJ1-2; no D gene can be assigned with confidence. Sample: PBMCs. The CDR3 corresponds to CASSLRPSEIDYGYTF. The sequenced DNA: TGTGCCAGCAGCTTGAGACCCTCGGAGATCGACTATGGCTACACCTTC.